The TCR beta chain under discussion was sequenced for a study of T cell repertoires in cytomegalovirus infection (dated by TCRdb to 2018 to 2020). With respect to the entire study: Donor HLA type was relevant to the analysis, because carriage of CMV infection together with the matching HLA type was indicated by public TCR beta signatures. What the work shows at the level of the full study, not this receptor alone: In the ex vivo response, HLA-C-restricted CMV-specific TCR beta clonotypes were dominant, and in two of eight donors the single most frequent clonotype came from this HLA-C-restricted group. Cumulative frequency of public TCR beta family members discriminated carriers of CMV infection plus the relevant HLA type in this cohort and an independent roughly 330-donor cohort.

This clonotype was counted ten times or more. Its antigen target is currently unknown. No clone much larger than this one lies a single base away; base qualities are absent. TCRdb records Illumina HiSeq 1500 as the sequencer. TCRdb's own reprocessing of the public reads used fastp at Q25 and MiXCR and kept productive beta chains. CDR3 protein duplicates are merged, each entry listing the most common genes and DNA. For this sample there are about 400,000 distinct CDR3 sequences; 15% to 20% appear just once. The top ten hold approximately 8% of the sample. Trimming accounts for 5 bases at V and 3 bases at J, while the number of junction bases matched to no gene is 5. CDR1 and CDR2 (SGHAT, FQNNGV) derive from the germline V gene. The CDR3 holds 15 amino acids from the cysteine to the phenylalanine. Left in the record is the CDR3 DNA by itself, 45 bases read in frame from the first base.

The sequencing sample was made of PBMCs. This TCR came from a human donor in good health (CMV status not recorded). Some clones in this sample may be carry-over from other donors' samples. The sequence is built from TRBV11-2 and TRBJ2-5, with 11 bases aligning to TRBD2. The bases read TGTGCCAGCAGCATCACGGGACTAGCGGAAGAGACCCAGTACTTC. This sequence encodes CASSITGLAEETQYF.